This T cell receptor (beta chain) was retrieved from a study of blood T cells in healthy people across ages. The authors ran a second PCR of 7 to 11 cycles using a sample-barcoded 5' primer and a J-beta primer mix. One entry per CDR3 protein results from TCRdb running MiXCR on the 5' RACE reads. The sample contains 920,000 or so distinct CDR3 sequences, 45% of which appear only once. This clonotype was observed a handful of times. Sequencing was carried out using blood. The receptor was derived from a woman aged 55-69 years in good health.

This chain's CDR3 is CASSMGLIQYF. The DNA for the CDR3 is TGTGCCAGCAGCATGGGCCTTATTCAGTACTTC. The chain joins TRBV12-3 or TRBV12-4 to TRBJ2-4, with D hard to call. The CDR3 consists of 11 residues. V was trimmed by 6 bases and J by 10 bases, leaving 10 bases between them.